A single TCR beta chain is shown here with its context. The data originate from a study of T cell changes during pregnancy in multiple sclerosis. The CDR3 covers 15 residues. V dropped 1 base and J dropped 4; count of bases not matched to a gene: 2. The V gene's germline CDR1 is MNHEY and CDR2 SMNVEV (reference sequence). Sequencing was performed with immunoSEQ multiplex PCR; in TCRdb, only in-frame clones are kept and a portion is missing. The sample includes 50,000 to 65,000 clones, roughly 87% of them seen just once. Source: peripheral blood, taken in the first trimester of pregnancy. This chain connects TRBV27 to TRBJ2-1; TRBD2 matches at 9 bases. This sequence originates from a female donor with multiple sclerosis, enrolled in a pregnancy study. The CDR3 region has the DNA TGTGCCAGCAGTTTATTGACTAGCGGATACAATGAGCAGTTCTTC. Translated, it gives CASSLLTSGYNEQFF.